A single sample is the source of the 5 T cell receptor beta chains below, sequenced in a study of CD8 T cells in Susac syndrome. RNA in amounts of roughly 0.5 to 1 ug was reverse transcribed with random hexamers. Each CDR3 protein is one row after TCRdb ran MiXCR on the immunoSEQ multiplex PCR reads. This sample yields 330,000 or so distinct CDR3 sequences, of which about nine tenths are seen a single time; under 0.2% belongs to the top ten. The sequencing sample was made of CD8+ T cells from PBMCs. The receptors shown here come from a human donor with multiple sclerosis.

This clonotype has only one observation. The V gene is TRBV2, the J gene TRBJ2-7; 11 bases align to TRBD2. With V trimmed by 6 bases and J by 3 bases, 10 bases remained unmatched. From germline, CDR1 is SNHLY and CDR2 FYNNEI. The CDR3 has 16 amino acids. The CDR3 bases are TGTGCCAGCAGCGGGCTAGCGGGGGGCCGCGGCTACGAGCAGTACTTC. Residues: CASSGLAGGRGYEQYF.

This sequence joins TRBV20-1 and TRBJ1-5; the match to TRBD1 covers 7 bases. This CDR3 has 13 residues. Looked up from germline, CDR1 is DFQATT and CDR2 is SNEGSKA (reference sequence). The V and J ends lost 5 bases and 7 bases, in that order; junction bases with no gene match: 8. The CDR3 sequence: CSAPDRVGQPQHF. The CDR3 bases are TGCAGTGCTCCAGACAGGGTGGGACAGCCCCAGCATTTT.

The gene calls are TRBV28 and TRBJ1-5; TRBD1 might be the D (6 bases). V was pared by 5 bases and J by 9 bases, with 14 bases between. This CDR3 region has 13 residues. The V gene's germline CDR1 is MDHEN and CDR2 SYDVKM. The DNA of the CDR3 is TGTGCCAGCAGTCCCCAGGGGCTGGGGCCCCAGCATTTT. Translated, it gives CASSPQGLGPQHF.

The V call is TRBV2, the J call TRBJ1-2, with D uncertain. The germline gives CDR1 SNHLY, CDR2 FYNNEI. Trimming pared 0 bases from V and 1 base from J, leaving 9 bases between. This CDR3 region has 15 residues. CDR3 amino acids: CASSEALEGNYGYTF. In DNA form, the CDR3 reads TGTGCCAGCAGTGAAGCGCTTGAGGGTAACTATGGCTACACCTTC.

This clonotype was counted a single time. This rearrangement joins TRBV6-2 or TRBV6-3 to TRBJ2-7; no clear D gene. CDR3 length: 13 amino acids. Trimming took off 0 bases at V and 6 bases at J, with 9 bases between the two ends. The germline gives CDR1 MNHEY, CDR2 SVGEGT. DNA of the CDR3: TGTGCCAGCAGTTACTCTTGGGGTTTCGAGCAGTACTTC. This gives the protein CASSYSWGFEQYF.